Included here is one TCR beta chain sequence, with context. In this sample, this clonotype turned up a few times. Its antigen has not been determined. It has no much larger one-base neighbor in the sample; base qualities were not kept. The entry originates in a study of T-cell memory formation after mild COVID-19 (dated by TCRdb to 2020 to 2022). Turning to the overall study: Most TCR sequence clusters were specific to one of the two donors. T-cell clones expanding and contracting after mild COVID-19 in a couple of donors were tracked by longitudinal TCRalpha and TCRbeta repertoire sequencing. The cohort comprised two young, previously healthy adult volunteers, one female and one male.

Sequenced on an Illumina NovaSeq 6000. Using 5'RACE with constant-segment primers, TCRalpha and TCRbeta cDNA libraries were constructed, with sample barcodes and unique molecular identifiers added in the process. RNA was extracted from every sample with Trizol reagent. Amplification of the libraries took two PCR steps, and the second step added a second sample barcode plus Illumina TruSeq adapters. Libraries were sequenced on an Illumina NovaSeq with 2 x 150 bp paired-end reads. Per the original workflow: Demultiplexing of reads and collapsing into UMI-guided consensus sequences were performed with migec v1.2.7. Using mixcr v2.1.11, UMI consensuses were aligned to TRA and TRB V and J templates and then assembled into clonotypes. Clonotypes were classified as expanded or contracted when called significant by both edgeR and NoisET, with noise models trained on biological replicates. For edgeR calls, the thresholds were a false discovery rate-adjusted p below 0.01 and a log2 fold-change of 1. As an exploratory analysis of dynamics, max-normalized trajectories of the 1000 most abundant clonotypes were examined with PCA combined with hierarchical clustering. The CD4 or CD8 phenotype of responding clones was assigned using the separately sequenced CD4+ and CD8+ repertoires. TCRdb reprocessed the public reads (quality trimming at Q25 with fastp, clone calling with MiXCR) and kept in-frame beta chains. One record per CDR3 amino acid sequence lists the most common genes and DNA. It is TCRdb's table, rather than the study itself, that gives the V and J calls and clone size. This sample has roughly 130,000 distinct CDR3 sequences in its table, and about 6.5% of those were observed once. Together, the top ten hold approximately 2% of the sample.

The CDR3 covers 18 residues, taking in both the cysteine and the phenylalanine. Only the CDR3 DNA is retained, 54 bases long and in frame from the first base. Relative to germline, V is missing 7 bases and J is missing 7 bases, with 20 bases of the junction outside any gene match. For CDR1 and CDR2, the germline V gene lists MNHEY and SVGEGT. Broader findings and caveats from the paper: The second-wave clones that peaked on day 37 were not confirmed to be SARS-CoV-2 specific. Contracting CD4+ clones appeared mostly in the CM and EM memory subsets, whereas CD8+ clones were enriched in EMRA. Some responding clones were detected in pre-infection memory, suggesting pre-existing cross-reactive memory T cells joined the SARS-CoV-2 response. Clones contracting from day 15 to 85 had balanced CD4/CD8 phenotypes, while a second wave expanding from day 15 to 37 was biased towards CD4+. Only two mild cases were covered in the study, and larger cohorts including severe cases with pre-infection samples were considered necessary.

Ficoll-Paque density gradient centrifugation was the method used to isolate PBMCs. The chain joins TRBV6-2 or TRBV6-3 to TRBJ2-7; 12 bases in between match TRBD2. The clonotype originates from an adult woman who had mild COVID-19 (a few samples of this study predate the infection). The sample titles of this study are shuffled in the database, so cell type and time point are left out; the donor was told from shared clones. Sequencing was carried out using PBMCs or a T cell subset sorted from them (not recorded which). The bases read TGTGCCAGCACTGAGCGGCTAGCGGGAGGGCCACGATCCTGGGAGCAGTACTTC. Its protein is CASTERLAGGPRSWEQYF.